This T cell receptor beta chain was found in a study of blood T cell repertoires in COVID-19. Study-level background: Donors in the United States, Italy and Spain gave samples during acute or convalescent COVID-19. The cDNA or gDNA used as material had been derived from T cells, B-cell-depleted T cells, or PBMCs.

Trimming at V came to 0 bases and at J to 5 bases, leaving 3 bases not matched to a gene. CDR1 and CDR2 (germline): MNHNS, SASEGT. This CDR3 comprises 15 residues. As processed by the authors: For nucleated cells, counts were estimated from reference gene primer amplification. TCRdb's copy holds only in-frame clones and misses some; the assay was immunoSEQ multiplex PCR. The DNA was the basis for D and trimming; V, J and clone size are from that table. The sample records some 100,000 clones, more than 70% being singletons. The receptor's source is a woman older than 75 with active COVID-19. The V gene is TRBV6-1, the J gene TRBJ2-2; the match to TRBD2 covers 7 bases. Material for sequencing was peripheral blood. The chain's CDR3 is CASSEAGAGTGELFF. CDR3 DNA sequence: TGTGCCAGCAGTGAAGCGGGAGCGGGGACCGGGGAGCTGTTTTTT.